This TCR beta chain was sequenced during a study of blood T cell repertoires in COVID-19. Study in general: From T cells, B-cell-depleted T cells, or PBMCs came the material, which was cDNA or gDNA.

CDR1 LNHDA and CDR2 SQIVND come from the germline V gene (reference sequence). The CDR3 has 13 residues. Trimming cost V 3 bases and J 2 bases, with 7 bases left between them. Original handling: Quantification of nucleated cells was approximated via reference gene primer amplification. Here immunoSEQ multiplex PCR was the method, and the copy in TCRdb shows in-frame clones only, minus some. Clonal size and the V and J genes are those of that table, whereas D and trimming came from the DNA. This table has about 130,000 clones, around 83% appearing once. Grouping used clinical history reported by participants in a survey and questionnaire. Resolution of symptoms, clearance, or two negative PCRs was present in recovered Cohort 3 donors.

Sequenced sample: PBMCs or T cells enriched from blood (not recorded which). This receptor was identified in a young man who had recovered from COVID-19. The genes are TRBV19 and TRBJ1-1; D is unresolved. The CDR3 here is CASSIQENTEAFF. CDR3 in DNA: TGTGCCAGTAGTATTCAGGAAAACACTGAAGCTTTCTTT.